This T cell receptor beta chain was profiled in a study of T cell repertoires in cytomegalovirus infection (dated by TCRdb to about 2019). About the investigation overall: Recently identified HLA-C-restricted CMV epitopes, whose presentation resists viral immunomodulation, were targeted by peptide stimulations together with well-studied HLA-B-restricted epitopes. Donor HLA type was relevant to the analysis, as public TCR beta signatures indicated carriage of CMV infection together with the matching HLA type. Broad study findings and their caveats: In both this cohort and an independent roughly 330-donor cohort, the cumulative frequency of public TCR beta family members distinguished carriers of CMV infection plus the relevant HLA type. The ex vivo response was dominated by HLA-C-restricted CMV-specific TCR beta clonotypes, and the single most frequent clonotype in two of eight donors was supplied by these HLA-C-restricted clonotypes.

To note about this clonotype: Its antigen specificity is not known. Per-nucleotide qualities are absent, and no much larger clonotype sits a single base away.

The junction carries 16 bases between V and J, which are trimmed by 6 bases and 5 bases respectively. CDR1 MGHRA and CDR2 YSYEKL are derived from the germline V gene. The CDR3 starts with the cysteine, ends with the phenylalanine, and has 14 residues. CDR3 DNA is the only sequence kept; it has 42 bases, read in frame from the first base. These reads were obtained on an Illumina HiSeq 1500. Using fastp at Q25 and MiXCR, TCRdb reprocessed the public reads and kept productive beta chains. Rows matching on CDR3 protein sequence are summarized as one entry with the most common DNA and genes. The table for this sample lists fewer than 70,000 distinct CDR3 sequences; approximately 30% of them were counted only once. Jointly, the top ten make up 45% to 75% of the sample. The intended sense of this specimen's treatment or condition label: in vitro stimulation with specific CMV peptide epitopes to enrich CMV-specific T cells.

This receptor was identified in a human donor in good health (CMV status not recorded). Some clones in this sample may be carry-over from other donors' samples. The sequencing here drew on CD8+ T cells from cultured PBMCs, taken from culture after CMV antigen stimulation. The chain is assembled from TRBV4-1 and TRBJ2-5, with TRBD2 tentatively as D gene (7 bases match). The CDR3 corresponds to CASSPEGGGETQYF. The bases are TGCGCCAGCAGTCCCGAAGGGGGGGGCGAGACCCAGTACTTC.